A selection of T cell receptor beta chains follows, all from one sample in a study of T cells after yellow fever vaccination. MiXCR, applied by TCRdb to the 5' RACE reads, yields one record per CDR3 protein. The sample shows 300,000 to 350,000 distinct CDR3 sequences, 9.5% to 12% of them seen only once. This specimen consisted of CD4+ T cells sorted from PBMCs, obtained 45 days after the yellow fever booster vaccination. These receptors were collected from a man younger than 35 who received the YFV17D yellow fever vaccine. CDR3s include the opening cysteine and the closing phenylalanine or tryptophan.

V,J,CDR3
TRBV7-9,TRBJ2-7,CASSFQSWQYF
TRBV4-2,TRBJ1-4,CASSQDLDGGEKLFF
TRBV27,TRBJ2-6,CASRRSQGRSGANVLTF
TRBV18,TRBJ1-2,CASSPLMGGYGYTF
TRBV5-1,TRBJ2-1,CASSSGDRNYYNEQFF
TRBV7-2,TRBJ2-3,CASSLDGAVDTQYF
TRBV7-9,TRBJ1-4,CASSLAATNEKLFF
TRBV27,TRBJ2-3,CASSSYTDTTDTQYF
TRBV6-5,TRBJ2-1,CASSYFSGGANEQFF
TRBV3-1,TRBJ1-6,CASSQDWGSPLHF
TRBV25-1,TRBJ2-6,CASSPTGSSGANVLTF
TRBV7-3,TRBJ2-7,CASSLAAGASTYEQYF
TRBV7-2,TRBJ2-2,CASSPTRPTGELFF
TRBV6-1,TRBJ1-5,CASSEGAGGDQPQHF
TRBV9,TRBJ1-6,CASSAEGLGSSPLHF
TRBV9,TRBJ2-1,CASSVEQGGYNEQFF
TRBV3-1,TRBJ1-3,CASSQDGLGGNTIYF